Below, 18 T cell receptor beta chains from the same sample are listed, as sequenced in a study of blood T cell repertoires in COVID-19 (dated by TCRdb to about 2020). Library preparation employed the immunoSEQ multiplex PCR assay. TCRdb provides this immuneACCESS table in a form limited to in-frame rearrangements. Some clones are lacking; in checked studies, under half of them reflect an unresolved V gene, and why the rest are absent is not known. Recorded for this sample are about 210,000 clones; about 90% of them occurred a single time. The ten largest clones capture about 0.72% of the sample. The specimen sequenced was peripheral blood. The receptors originated from a woman in her seventies with acute or convalescent COVID-19.

This rearrangement joins TRBV11-2 to TRBJ2-5; TRBD2 matches 7 bases. Germline values: CDR1 SGHAT, CDR2 FQNNGV. V lost 3 bases and J lost 0; bases outside the gene matches: 10. The CDR3 spans 17 residues. The CDR3 loop is CASSLDGGTKYQETQYF. In DNA, the CDR3 is TGTGCCAGCAGCTTGGATGGCGGGACTAAGTACCAAGAGACCCAGTACTTC.

J is TRBJ1-2 and V is TRBV10-2; the match to TRBD1 covers 10 bases. CDR1 WSHSY and CDR2 SAAADI come from the germline V gene. V lost 5 bases to trimming and J lost 2 bases; unmatched junction nucleotides: 5. The CDR3 loop spans 15 amino acids. This CDR3 is CASSQPTGGNYGYTF. The DNA of the CDR3 is TGCGCCAGCAGTCAACCGACAGGGGGCAACTATGGCTACACCTTC.

The chain recombines TRBV6-6 with TRBJ2-4, with D perhaps TRBD2 (6 bases). The CDR3 has 14 amino acids. Per germline, CDR1 MNHNY and CDR2 SVGAGI (reference sequence). With 0 bases removed from V and 8 bases from J, the gap between germline ends came to 11 bases. CDR3 DNA: TGTGCCAGCAGTTACTCTGTGGAGGGGCACATTCAGTACTTC. This sequence encodes CASSYSVEGHIQYF.

The chain has TRBV7-2 and TRBJ1-2; a possible D gene is TRBD1 (6 bases). Looked up from germline, CDR1 is SGHTA and CDR2 is FQGNSA. Trimming shortened V by 5 bases and J by 6 bases, and 16 bases separated the two germline ends. CDR3 size: 14 residues. CDR3 DNA: TGTGCCAGCAGCCCCCACAGGGACCTCGATGGCTACACCTTC. It yields the protein CASSPHRDLDGYTF.

The chain links TRBV7-2 to TRBJ2-7, with D unclear. Germline loops: CDR1 SGHTA, CDR2 FQGNSA. This CDR3 spans 15 amino acids. Trimming took 2 bases from V and 0 from J, leaving 11 bases between them. The CDR3 bases are TGTGCCAGCAGCTTAACCGACTCACCCTCCTACGAGCAGTACTTC. Amino acids: CASSLTDSPSYEQYF. The whole variable domain, filled in from reference TRBV7-2 and TRBJ2-7, reads GAGVSQSPSNKVTEKGKDVELRCDPISGHTALYWYRQSLGQGLEFLIYFQGNSAPDKSGLPSDRFSAERTGGSVSTLTIQRTQQEDSAVYLCASSLTDSPSYEQYFGPGTRLTVT.

This clone has just one count. The chain carries TRBV6-5 and TRBJ2-1; weak D call: TRBD1 (6 bases). This CDR3 is 15 amino acids long. Germline CDR1 and CDR2: MNHEY and SVGAGI. The germline V and J ends were trimmed by 2 bases and 0 bases, with 8 bases remaining between them. This CDR3 reads CASSYLDSSYNEQFF. In DNA, the CDR3 is TGTGCCAGCAGTTACCTGGACAGCTCCTACAATGAGCAGTTCTTC.

The chain carries TRBV5-1 and TRBJ1-1, with D perhaps TRBD1 (5 bases). Germline CDR1 is SGHRS and CDR2 is YFSETQ. The V and J ends lost 0 bases and 1 base respectively, with 10 bases between them. This CDR3 region has 15 residues. Here the CDR3 DNA reads TGCGCCAGCAGCTTGGTTACAGGCCCGAACACTGAAGCTTTCTTT. Protein product: CASSLVTGPNTEAFF.

Note on this clone: This same CDR3 is encoded by further DNA sequences in the sample. V is TRBV5-1 and J is TRBJ2-6, with 7 bases matching TRBD1. The V gene's germline CDR1 is SGHRS and CDR2 YFSETQ. The length of the CDR3 is 17 residues. V lost 4 bases to trimming and J lost 0 bases; unmatched junction nucleotides: 7. DNA for the CDR3: TGCGCCAGCAGCCCTACAGGGGCTAGCTCTGGGGCCAACGTCCTGACTTTC. Translated: CASSPTGASSGANVLTF.

This clone was seen just once. The J gene is TRBJ1-4, the V gene TRBV9; D is undetermined. This CDR3 has 14 amino acids. Germline assignment: CDR1 SGDLS and CDR2 YYNGEE. V was pared by 0 bases and J by 8 bases, with 11 bases between. Here the CDR3 reads CASSVGVGGEKLFF. In DNA, the CDR3 is TGTGCCAGCAGCGTAGGAGTAGGAGGGGAAAAACTGTTTTTT.

This clone was observed a few times. The V call is TRBV15, the J call TRBJ1-1; maybe TRBD1 (6 bases). The CDR3 has 17 residues. The V and J ends lost 0 bases and 4 bases respectively, with 18 bases between them. Germline CDR1 LNHNV, CDR2 YYDKDF (reference sequence). CDR3 coding DNA: TGTGCCACCAGCAGAGATCCCACGGACCTCAGGGGCACTGAAGCTTTCTTT. Its protein product is CATSRDPTDLRGTEAFF. Supplemented by reference TRBV15 and TRBJ1-1, the full variable domain reads DAMVIQNPRYQVTQFGKPVTLSCSQTLNHNVMYWYQQKSSQAPKLLFHYYDKDFNNEADTPDNFQSRRPNTSFCFLDIRSPGLGDTAMYLCATSRDPTDLRGTEAFFGQGTRLTVV.

The chain couples TRBV29-1 to TRBJ1-2; the match to TRBD1 covers 7 bases. The J segment lost 2 bases and the V segment lost 7 bases, leaving 7 bases of the junction unmatched. This CDR3 has 13 amino acids. The germline CDR1 and CDR2 sequences are SQVTM and ANQGSEA. The CDR3 here is CSAPGGSNYGYTF. CDR3 DNA: TGCAGCGCCCCAGGGGGGTCGAACTATGGCTACACCTTC. Full variable domain (outside the CDR3, taken from reference TRBV29-1 and TRBJ1-2): SAVISQKPSRDICQRGTSLTIQCQVDSQVTMMFWYRQQPGQSLTLIATANQGSEATYESGFVIDKFPISRPNLTFSTLTVSNMSPEDSSIYLCSAPGGSNYGYTFGSGTRLTVV.

The V gene is TRBV5-4, the J gene TRBJ2-2, with 7 bases lining up with TRBD1. V gave up 3 bases and J gave up 3 bases; unmatched junction bases: 11. The CDR3 is 17 residues long. Germline CDR1 and CDR2: SGHNT and YYREEE (reference sequence). CDR3 DNA: TGTGCCAGCAGCTCCCCGACCGGGACAGCCGACACCGGGGAGCTGTTTTTT. This codes for CASSSPTGTADTGELFF. The full variable domain, completed using reference TRBV5-4 and TRBJ2-2, is ETGVTQSPTHLIKTRGQQVTLRCSSQSGHNTVSWYQQALGQGPQFIFQYYREEENGRGNFPPRFSGLQFPNYSSELNVNALELDDSALYLCASSSPTGTADTGELFFGEGSRLTVL.

This chain links TRBV7-9 with TRBJ2-1; TRBD2 agrees at 9 bases. In germline, CDR1 is SEHNR, CDR2 FQNEAQ (reference sequence). The CDR3 is 18 amino acids. V shed 3 bases and J 0 bases; nucleotides not matched to a gene: 9. The CDR3, as DNA: TGTGCCAGCAGCTTTGGCCTAGCGGGAATGAGCTCCTACAATGAGCAGTTCTTC. Translated, it gives CASSFGLAGMSSYNEQFF.

This chain joins TRBV11-2 and TRBJ2-7; D is perhaps TRBD1 (6 bases). CDR1 is SGHAT and CDR2 is FQNNGV in the germline V gene. The length of the CDR3 is 15 residues. Trimming stripped 4 bases from V and 7 bases from J, with 20 bases between. CDR3 region: CASSSLGLAQGEQYF. The CDR3 nucleotides read TGTGCCAGCAGCTCCCTTGGACTCGCCCAGGGGGAGCAGTACTTC.

V gene TRBV5-5 combines with J gene TRBJ2-7; D might be TRBD2 (6 bases). CDR1 is SGHKS and CDR2 is YYEKEE in the germline V gene (reference sequence). The germline V and J ends were trimmed by 5 bases and 3 bases, with 18 bases remaining between them. CDR3 length equals 15 residues. This chain's CDR3 is CASRMSPRGGYEQYF. DNA for the CDR3: TGTGCCAGCAGAATGTCCCCGCGGGGAGGCTACGAGCAGTACTTC.

The rearrangement links TRBV7-9 to TRBJ1-6; 8 bases agree with TRBD1. Germline CDR1 and CDR2: SEHNR and FQNEAQ (reference sequence). Trimming removed 6 bases from V and 10 bases from J; junction bases left unmatched: 5. The CDR3 is 13 residues long. The CDR3 DNA follows: TGTGCCAGCAGATCGACAGGGGACTCACCCCTCCACTTT. It codes for CASRSTGDSPLHF.

V is TRBV29-1 and J is TRBJ1-2, with D hard to call. V lost 4 bases and J 4 bases, leaving 7 bases between the germline ends. This CDR3 comprises 11 residues. The germline V gene encodes CDR1 SQVTM and CDR2 ANQGSEA. The CDR3 DNA follows: TGCAGCGTTGTCGTAGCCTATGGCTACACCTTC. Its translation is CSVVVAYGYTF.

The chain couples TRBV2 to TRBJ2-2; 9 bases align to TRBD2. The CDR3 runs 16 residues. V gave up 5 bases and J gave up 7 bases; unmatched junction bases: 11. Germline CDR1 SNHLY, CDR2 FYNNEI. The CDR3 nucleotides are TGTGCCAGCAGTAGGATAGCGGGGGATTCGGGCGGGGAGCTGTTTTTT. This encodes CASSRIAGDSGGELFF.